Included here is one T cell receptor beta chain sequence, with context. This CDR3 contains 13 residues. From germline, CDR1 is MDHEN and CDR2 SYDVKM. V shed 9 bases, J shed 4 bases, and the junction held 7 bases outside the gene matches. The sample originates from a study of blood T cell repertoires in COVID-19. Study in general: From the United States, Italy and Spain came samples of acute and convalescent COVID-19. Sources were T cells, B-cell-depleted T cells, or PBMCs; the material itself was cDNA or gDNA.

Authors' processing steps: Scientists estimated how many nucleated cells there were by amplifying reference gene primers. Using immunoSEQ multiplex PCR, the repertoire was profiled, and TCRdb retains in-frame clones only, with some absent. V, J and clone size are taken as reported in that table, and D and trimming were inferred from the DNA itself. Of some 150,000 clones listed, 85% to 90% are singletons. This chain connects TRBV28 to TRBJ1-2; 8 bases match TRBD1. The TCR sequence derives from a man between 18 and 35 years old with active or convalescent COVID-19. The specimen was peripheral blood. In DNA, the CDR3 is TGTGCCAGTGGGGACAGGTTGTTCTATGGCTACACCTTC. It encodes CASGDRLFYGYTF.